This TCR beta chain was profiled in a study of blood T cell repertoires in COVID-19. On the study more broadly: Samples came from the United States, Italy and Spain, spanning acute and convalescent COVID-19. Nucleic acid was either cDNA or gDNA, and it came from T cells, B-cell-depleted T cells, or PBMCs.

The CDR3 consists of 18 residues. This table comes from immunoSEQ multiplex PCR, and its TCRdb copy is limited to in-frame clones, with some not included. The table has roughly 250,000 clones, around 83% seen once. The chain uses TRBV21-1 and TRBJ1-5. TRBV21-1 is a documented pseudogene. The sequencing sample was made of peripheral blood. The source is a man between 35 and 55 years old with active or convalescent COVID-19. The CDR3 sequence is CASSKDPSAKSCNQPQHF. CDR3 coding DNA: TGTGCCAGCAGCAAAGATCCCTCCGCAAAGAGTTGCAATCAGCCCCAGCATTTT.